The 8 T cell receptor beta chains in this list originate from one sample, sequenced in a study of blood T cell repertoires in COVID-19. The protocol was immunoSEQ multiplex PCR, while the TCRdb copy is restricted to in-frame clones and leaves out a portion. This repertoire shows 150,000 to 200,000 clones, approximately 90% found once; its top ten account for around 6%. Sequencing was carried out using peripheral blood. Receptor source: a man in his forties with active or convalescent COVID-19.

This sequence joins TRBV28 and TRBJ1-1, with D possibly matching TRBD1 (6 bases). The length of the CDR3 is 15 residues. CDR1 and CDR2 from the germline V gene are MDHEN and SYDVKM. V was pared by 2 bases and J by 5 bases, with 15 bases between. CDR3 loop: CASSLVQKRGTEAFF. CDR3 nucleotides: TGTGCCAGCAGTTTAGTGCAAAAGAGGGGGACTGAAGCTTTCTTT.

The chain uses TRBV9 and TRBJ2-7; 8 bases match TRBD1. Germline CDR1 and CDR2: SGDLS and YYNGEE. The CDR3 totals 16 residues. V gave up 4 bases and J gave up 3 bases; unmatched junction bases: 12. For the CDR3, the DNA is TGTGCCAGCAGCACAAACCCGGGACAGGAGTTCTACGAGCAGTACTTC. The encoded protein is CASSTNPGQEFYEQYF.

This clone was detected only once. The chain joins TRBV28 to TRBJ1-4, with 9 bases identical to TRBD1. Unmatched junction bases numbered 6, after V lost 5 bases and J lost 2 bases. CDR3 length: 16 residues. Germline-derived CDR1 and CDR2 are MDHEN and SYDVKM. The CDR3 DNA is TGTGCCAGCAGTCTACAGGGGGCCTCGACTAATGAAAAACTGTTTTTT. Its translation: CASSLQGASTNEKLFF.

This chain links TRBV19 with TRBJ1-5, with D perhaps TRBD1 (5 bases). Per germline, CDR1 LNHDA and CDR2 SQIVND (reference sequence). Trimming left V 3 bases short and J 3 bases short, with 27 bases between. The CDR3 spans 20 residues. The CDR3 region is CASSMVWGAGDGQINQPQHF. The CDR3 DNA is TGTGCCAGTAGTATGGTTTGGGGAGCGGGGGACGGGCAGATCAATCAGCCCCAGCATTTT.

V gene TRBV7-9 combines with J gene TRBJ1-4; no clear D. The germline V and J ends were trimmed by 4 bases and 8 bases, with 14 bases remaining between them. This CDR3 spans 14 amino acids. The germline V gene encodes CDR1 SEHNR and CDR2 FQNEAQ (reference sequence). DNA of the CDR3: TGTGCCAGCAGCTCGGGATACAGCGGAGAAAAACTGTTTTTT. Its protein is CASSSGYSGEKLFF. Together with reference TRBV7-9 and TRBJ1-4, the CDR3 gives the full variable domain: DTGVSQNPRHKITKRGQNVTFRCDPISEHNRLYWYRQTLGQGPEFLTYFQNEAQLEKSRLLSDRFSAERPKGSFSTLEIQRTEQGDSAMYLCASSSGYSGEKLFFGSGTQLSVL.

The V and J genes are TRBV29-1 and TRBJ1-1; the D is unclear. The CDR3 consists of 12 residues. The V end was cut by 3 bases, the J end by 4 bases, with 9 bases between. Germline V gene lookup returns CDR1 SQVTM and CDR2 ANQGSEA. DNA of the CDR3: TGCAGCGTTGATGCGGCTATCACTGAAGCTTTCTTT. It encodes CSVDAAITEAFF.

The V call is TRBV7-2, the J call TRBJ2-7, with 7 nucleotides matching TRBD1. This CDR3 spans 16 amino acids. V was pared by 1 base and J by 6 bases, with 12 bases of the junction left unmatched. Germline values: CDR1 SGHTA, CDR2 FQGNSA. The CDR3 DNA is TGTGCCAGCAGCTTAGTATCCGGGACAGAAACGGTCGAGCAGTACTTC. Translated, it gives CASSLVSGTETVEQYF.

The chain is built from TRBV5-1 and TRBJ2-3; 9 bases map to TRBD2. In germline, CDR1 is SGHRS, CDR2 YFSETQ. This CDR3 is built from 17 residues. Trimming removed 3 bases from V and 5 bases from J; junction bases left unmatched: 13. CDR3 nucleotides: TGCGCCAGCAGCTCGCTGCGACAAGCGGGGGGAAAAGATACGCAGTATTTT. Translating gives CASSSLRQAGGKDTQYF.